This T cell receptor beta chain is from a study of T cell responses to AZD1222 COVID-19 vaccine. Concerning this clone: What it binds is not known.

Study-wide points: Just 5 or 6 AZD1222 recipients tested seropositive at baseline.

Germline V gives CDR1 SGHTA, CDR2 FQGTGA. Trimming took off 5 bases at V and 9 bases at J, with 11 bases between the two ends. The CDR3 runs 12 residues. Repertoires were generated with immunoSEQ multiplex PCR, while TCRdb's copy carries only in-frame clones and drops some. The repertoire has over 150,000 clones, approximately 90% of them found once; the top ten carry 6% to 8%. The sequence came from an adult in good health. Sequenced material: peripheral blood, taken on day 0 of AZD1222 vaccination. This rearrangement joins TRBV7-3 to TRBJ2-1; D is unresolved. The DNA for the CDR3 is TGTGCCAGCAGCAGACGGGCTGGTGAGCAGTTCTTC. Translating gives CASSRRAGEQFF. Full variable domain (missing parts from reference TRBV7-3 and TRBJ2-1): GAGVSQTPSNKVTEKGKYVELRCDPISGHTALYWYRQSLGQGPEFLIYFQGTGAADDSGLPNDRFFAVRPEGSVSTLKIQRTERGDSAVYLCASSRRAGEQFFGPGTRLTVL.